Detailed here is one T cell receptor beta chain. This record belongs to a study of blood T cell repertoires in COVID-19. Clones were sequenced by immunoSEQ multiplex PCR, and TCRdb holds only the in-frame ones, with some missing. Found here are around 370,000 clones, around nine tenths of them singletons; the top ten hold about 7%. V was clipped by 4 bases and J by 6 bases, with 16 bases between them. Germline CDR1 is SGHNT and CDR2 is YYREEE (reference sequence). The CDR3 has 14 amino acids. This rearrangement joins TRBV5-4 to TRBJ1-2; TRBD1 might be the D (5 bases). This sequence originates from a woman in her 70s with COVID-19, enrolled during active disease. The sequencing input was peripheral blood. This CDR3 is CASSVPGLPNGYTF. DNA of the CDR3: TGTGCCAGCAGCGTGCCGGGACTGCCGAATGGCTACACCTTC.